This TCR beta chain was profiled in a study of blood T cell repertoires in COVID-19. The data were produced by immunoSEQ multiplex PCR, yet TCRdb's version contains in-frame clones alone and is incomplete. Of 100,000 to 150,000 clones listed, 70% to 90% are singletons. The CDR3 covers 13 residues. V shed 3 bases and J shed 2 bases, with 7 bases lying between them. The germline CDR1 and CDR2 sequences are LNHDA and SQIVND (reference sequence). This clone has just one count. Other DNA sequences in the sample encode the same CDR3. The chain recombines TRBV19 with TRBJ1-2, with unresolved D. Sequences were obtained from peripheral blood. The receptor's source is a man aged 45-60 years with acute or convalescent COVID-19. The CDR3 reads CASSITGNYGYTF. The CDR3, as DNA: TGTGCCAGTAGTATTACCGGGAACTATGGCTACACCTTC.